This TCR beta chain was profiled in a study of prognosis after radiotherapy for stage I lung cancer. Overall study context: The study deemed all of its non-small cell lung cancer patients medically inoperable.

From genomic DNA, TCR beta CDR3 was amplified by two-round multiplex PCR. Amplification during the initial PCR round employed primers specific to each TRBV and TRBJ gene. TCRdb ran MiXCR on the multiplex PCR reads and lists one entry per CDR3 protein. Of fewer than 65,000 distinct CDR3 sequences in the sample, roughly 35% were seen once. This clonotype has more than one count but fewer than ten. A much larger clone lies one base from this, so it may be a read error. V shed 6 bases, J shed 6 bases, and the junction held 10 bases outside the gene matches. The germline gives CDR1 MNHNS, CDR2 SASEGT. The CDR3 length is 14 residues.

Sequences were derived from PBMCs, sampled before or after stereotactic body radiation therapy (not recorded which). The rearrangement joins TRBV6-1 to TRBJ1-2; 7 positions agree with TRBD1. This receptor was taken from a donor over 45 with non-small cell lung cancer. The CDR3 sequence is CASRALGQVHGYTF. In DNA form, the CDR3 reads TGTGCCAGCAGGGCCCTAGGACAGGTCCATGGCTACACCTTC.